Listed here is a single T cell receptor beta chain. Profiled with immunoSEQ multiplex PCR; TCRdb holds only in-frame clones, not every one. The repertoire includes about 59,000 clones, approximately 83% of them detected once, and approximately 5.1% sits in the top ten. The source of the sample is a study of technical replicates of blood from several donors. Germline CDR1 SEHNR, CDR2 FQNEAQ (reference sequence). CDR3 size: 12 residues. Trimming cost V 2 bases and J 9 bases, with 5 bases left between them. This TCR derives from a human donor in good health. Some clones in this sample may be carry-over from other donors' samples. The sequenced sample consisted of PBMCs. The chain joins TRBV7-9 to TRBJ1-6; D is ambiguous. This chain's CDR3 is CASSLQSSPLHF. CDR3 nucleotides: TGTGCCAGCAGCTTACAATCTTCACCCCTCCACTTT.